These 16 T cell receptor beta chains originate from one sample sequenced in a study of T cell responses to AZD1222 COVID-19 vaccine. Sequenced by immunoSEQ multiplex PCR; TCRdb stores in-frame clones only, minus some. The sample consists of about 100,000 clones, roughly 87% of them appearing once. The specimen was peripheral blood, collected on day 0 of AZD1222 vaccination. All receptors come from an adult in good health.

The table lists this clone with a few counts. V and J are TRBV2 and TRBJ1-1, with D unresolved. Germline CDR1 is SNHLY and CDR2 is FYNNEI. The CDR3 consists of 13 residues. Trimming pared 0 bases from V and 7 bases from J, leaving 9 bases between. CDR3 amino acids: CASSEAHGNEAFF. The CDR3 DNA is TGTGCCAGCAGTGAAGCGCACGGGAATGAAGCTTTCTTT.

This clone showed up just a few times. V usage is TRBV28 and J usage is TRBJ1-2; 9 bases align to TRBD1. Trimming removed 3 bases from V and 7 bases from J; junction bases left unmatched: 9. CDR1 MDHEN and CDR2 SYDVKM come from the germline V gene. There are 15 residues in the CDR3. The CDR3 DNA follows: TGTGCCAGCAGTTTGCATCCGGGACAGGGTAGTGGCTACACCTTC. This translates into CASSLHPGQGSGYTF.

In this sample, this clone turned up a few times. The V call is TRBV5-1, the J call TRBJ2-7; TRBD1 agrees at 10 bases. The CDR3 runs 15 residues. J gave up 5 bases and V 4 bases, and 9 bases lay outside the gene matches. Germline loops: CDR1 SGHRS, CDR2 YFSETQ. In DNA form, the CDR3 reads TGCGCCAGCAGCCTTCGACAGGGGGCGGCTAACGAGCAGTACTTC. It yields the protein CASSLRQGAANEQYF.

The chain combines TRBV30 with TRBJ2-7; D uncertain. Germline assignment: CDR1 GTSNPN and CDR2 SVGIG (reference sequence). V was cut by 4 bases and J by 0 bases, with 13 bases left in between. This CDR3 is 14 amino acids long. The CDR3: CAWKESLLSYEQYF. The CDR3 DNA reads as TGTGCCTGGAAGGAGAGCTTACTCTCCTACGAGCAGTACTTC.

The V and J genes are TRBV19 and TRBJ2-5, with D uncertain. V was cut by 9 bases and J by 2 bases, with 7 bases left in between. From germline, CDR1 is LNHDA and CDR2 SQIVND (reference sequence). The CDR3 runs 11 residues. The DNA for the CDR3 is TGTGCCAGCGCCGCGCAAGAGACCCAGTACTTC. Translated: CASAAQETQYF.

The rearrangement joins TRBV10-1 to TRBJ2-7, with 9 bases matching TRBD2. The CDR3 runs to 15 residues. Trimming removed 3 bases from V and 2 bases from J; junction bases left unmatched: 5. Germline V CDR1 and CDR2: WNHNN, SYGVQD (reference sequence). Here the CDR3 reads CASSEGLASPYEQYF. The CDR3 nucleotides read TGCGCCAGCAGTGAAGGACTAGCGAGCCCCTACGAGCAGTACTTC.

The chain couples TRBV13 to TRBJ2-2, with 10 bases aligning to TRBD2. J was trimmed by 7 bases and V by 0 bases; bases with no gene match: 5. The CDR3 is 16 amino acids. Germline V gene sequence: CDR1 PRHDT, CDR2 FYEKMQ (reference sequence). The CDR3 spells CASSLGLAGADGELFF. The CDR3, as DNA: TGTGCCAGCAGCTTAGGGCTAGCGGGAGCAGACGGGGAGCTGTTTTTT. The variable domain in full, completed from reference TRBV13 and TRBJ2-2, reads AAGVIQSPRHLIKEKRETATLKCYPIPRHDTVYWYQQGPGQDPQFLISFYEKMQSDKGSIPDRFSAQQFSDYHSELNMSSLELGDSALYFCASSLGLAGADGELFFGEGSRLTVL.

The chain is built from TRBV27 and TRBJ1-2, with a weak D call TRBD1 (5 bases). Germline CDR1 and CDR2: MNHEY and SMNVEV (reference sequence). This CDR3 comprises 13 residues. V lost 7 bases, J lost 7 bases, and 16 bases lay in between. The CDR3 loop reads CASKTDIGRGYTF. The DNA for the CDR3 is TGTGCCAGCAAAACGGACATAGGACGTGGCTACACCTTC.

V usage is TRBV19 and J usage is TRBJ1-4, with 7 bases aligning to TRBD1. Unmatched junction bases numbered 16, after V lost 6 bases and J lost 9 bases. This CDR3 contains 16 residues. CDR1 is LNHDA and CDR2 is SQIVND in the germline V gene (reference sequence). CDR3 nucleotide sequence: TGTGCCAGTAGCAAGACCTTCGACGACAGGGAAAAAAAACTGTTTTTT. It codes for CASSKTFDDREKKLFF.

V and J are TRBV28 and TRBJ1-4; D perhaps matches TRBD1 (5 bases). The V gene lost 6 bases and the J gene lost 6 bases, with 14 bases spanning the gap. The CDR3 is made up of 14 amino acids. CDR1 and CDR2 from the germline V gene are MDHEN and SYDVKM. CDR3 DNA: TGTGCCAGCAGCATTTATATAGGGGATGAAAAACTGTTTTTT. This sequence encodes CASSIYIGDEKLFF.

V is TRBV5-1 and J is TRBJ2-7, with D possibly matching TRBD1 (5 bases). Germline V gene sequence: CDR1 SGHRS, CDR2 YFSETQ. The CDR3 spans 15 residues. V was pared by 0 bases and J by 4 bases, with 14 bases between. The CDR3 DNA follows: TGCGCCAGCAGCTTGGCGCAGGGAACTCTTTACGAGCAGTACTTC. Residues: CASSLAQGTLYEQYF.

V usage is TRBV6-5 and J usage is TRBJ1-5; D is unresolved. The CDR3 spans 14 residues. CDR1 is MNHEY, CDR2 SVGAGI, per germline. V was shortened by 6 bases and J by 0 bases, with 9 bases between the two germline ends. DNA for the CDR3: TGTGCCAGCAGATCAGAAACTAGCAATCAGCCCCAGCATTTT. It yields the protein CASRSETSNQPQHF.

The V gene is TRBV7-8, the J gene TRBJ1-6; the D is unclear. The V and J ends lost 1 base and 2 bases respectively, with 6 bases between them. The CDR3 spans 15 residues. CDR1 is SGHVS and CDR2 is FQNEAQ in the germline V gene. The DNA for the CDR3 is TGTGCCAGCAGCTTAGAGGGCCCCTATAATTCACCCCTCCACTTT. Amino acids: CASSLEGPYNSPLHF.

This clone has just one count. The CDR3 DNA reads as TGTGCCTGGAGGGGGGTATACTACGAGCAGTACTTC. This sequence encodes CAWRGVYYEQYF. This chain connects TRBV30 to TRBJ2-7; D could derive from TRBD1 or TRBD2 (5 bases each). Trimming pared 3 bases from V and 3 bases from J, leaving 9 bases between. CDR3 size: 12 residues. Germline CDR1 GTSNPN, CDR2 SVGIG (reference sequence).

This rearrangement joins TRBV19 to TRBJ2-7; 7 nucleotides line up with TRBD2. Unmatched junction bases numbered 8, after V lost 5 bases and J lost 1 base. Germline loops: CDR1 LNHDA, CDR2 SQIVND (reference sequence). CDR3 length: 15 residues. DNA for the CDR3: TGTGCCAGTAGTTCAAGCGGGACCCAATCCTACGAGCAGTACTTC. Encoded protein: CASSSSGTQSYEQYF.

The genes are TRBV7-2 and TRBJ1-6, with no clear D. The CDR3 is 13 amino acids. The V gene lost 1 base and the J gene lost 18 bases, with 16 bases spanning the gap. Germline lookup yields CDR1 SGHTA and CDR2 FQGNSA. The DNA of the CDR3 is TGTGCCAGCAGCTTAGAGGTCCAAAGAGTCCCCCACTTT. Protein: CASSLEVQRVPHF. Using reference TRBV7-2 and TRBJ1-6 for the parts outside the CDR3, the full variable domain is GAGVSQSPSNKVTEKGKDVELRCDPISGHTALYWYRQSLGQGLEFLIYFQGNSAPDKSGLPSDRFSAERTGGSVSTLTIQRTQQEDSAVYLCASSLEVQRVPHFGNGTRLTVT.